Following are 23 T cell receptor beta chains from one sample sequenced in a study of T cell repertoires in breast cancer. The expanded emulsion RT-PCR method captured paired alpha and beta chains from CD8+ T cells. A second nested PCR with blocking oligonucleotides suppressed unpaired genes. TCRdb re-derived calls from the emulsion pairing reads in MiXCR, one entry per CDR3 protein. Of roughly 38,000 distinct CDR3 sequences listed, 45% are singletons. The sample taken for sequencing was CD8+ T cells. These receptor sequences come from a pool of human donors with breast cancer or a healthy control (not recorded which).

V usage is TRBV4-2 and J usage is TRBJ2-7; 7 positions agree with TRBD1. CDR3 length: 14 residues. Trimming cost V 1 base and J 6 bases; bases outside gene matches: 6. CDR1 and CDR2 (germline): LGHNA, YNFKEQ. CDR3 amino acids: CASSQVEGAREQYF. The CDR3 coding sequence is TGTGCCAGCAGCCAAGTTGAGGGGGCGCGCGAGCAGTACTTC.

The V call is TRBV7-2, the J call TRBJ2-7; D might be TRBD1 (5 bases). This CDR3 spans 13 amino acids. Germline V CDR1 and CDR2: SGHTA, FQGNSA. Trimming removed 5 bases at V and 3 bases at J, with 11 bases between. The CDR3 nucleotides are TGTGCCAGCAGCCTAGGGGTATTCTACGAGCAGTACTTC. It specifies CASSLGVFYEQYF.

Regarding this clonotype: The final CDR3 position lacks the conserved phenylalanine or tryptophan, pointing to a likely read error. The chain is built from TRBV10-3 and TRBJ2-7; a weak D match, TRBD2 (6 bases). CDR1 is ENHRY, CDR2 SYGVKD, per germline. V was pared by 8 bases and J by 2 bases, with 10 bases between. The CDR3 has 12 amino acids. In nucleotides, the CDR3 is TGTGCCATCCGGGACTCGGCCTACGAGCAGTACCTC. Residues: CAIRDSAYEQYL.

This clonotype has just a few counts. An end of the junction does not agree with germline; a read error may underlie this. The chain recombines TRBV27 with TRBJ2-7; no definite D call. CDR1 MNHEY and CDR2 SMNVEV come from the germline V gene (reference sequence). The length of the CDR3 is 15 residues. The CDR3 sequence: CASSLARLPSSEQYF. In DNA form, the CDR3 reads TGTGCCAGCAGTTTAGCCAGGTTACCTTCCTCCGAGCAGTACTTC.

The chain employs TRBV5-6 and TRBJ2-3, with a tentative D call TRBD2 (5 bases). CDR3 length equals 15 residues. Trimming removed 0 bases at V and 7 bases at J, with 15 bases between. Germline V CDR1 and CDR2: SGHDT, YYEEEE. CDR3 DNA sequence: TGTGCCAGCAGCTTGGGACTTACTTCGGGATATACGCAGTATTTT. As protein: CASSLGLTSGYTQYF. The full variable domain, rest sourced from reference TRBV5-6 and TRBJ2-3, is DAGVTQSPTHLIKTRGQQVTLRCSPKSGHDTVSWYQQALGQGPQFIFQYYEEEERQRGNFPDRFSGHQFPNYSSELNVNALLLGDSALYLCASSLGLTSGYTQYFGPGTRLTVL.

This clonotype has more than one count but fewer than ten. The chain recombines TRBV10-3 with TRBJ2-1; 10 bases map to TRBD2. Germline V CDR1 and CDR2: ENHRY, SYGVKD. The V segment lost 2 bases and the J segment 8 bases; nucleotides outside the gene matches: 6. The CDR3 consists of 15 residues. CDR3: CAISEGSGGQDEQFF. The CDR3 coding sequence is TGTGCCATCAGTGAGGGTAGCGGGGGGCAGGATGAGCAGTTCTTC.

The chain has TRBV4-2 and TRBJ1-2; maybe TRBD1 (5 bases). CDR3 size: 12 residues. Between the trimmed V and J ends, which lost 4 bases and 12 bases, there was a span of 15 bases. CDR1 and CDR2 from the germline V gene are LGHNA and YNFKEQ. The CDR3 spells CASSRGEGKNTF. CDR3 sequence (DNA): TGTGCCAGCAGCCGGGGGGAGGGTAAGAACACCTTC.

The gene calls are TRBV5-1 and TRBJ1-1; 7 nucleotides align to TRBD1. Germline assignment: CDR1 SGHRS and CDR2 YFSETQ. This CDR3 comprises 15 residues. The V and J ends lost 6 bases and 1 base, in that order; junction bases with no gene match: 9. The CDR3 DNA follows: TGCGCCAGCAAAGCAGTTACAGGGGCGAACACTGAAGCTTTCTTT. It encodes CASKAVTGANTEAFF.

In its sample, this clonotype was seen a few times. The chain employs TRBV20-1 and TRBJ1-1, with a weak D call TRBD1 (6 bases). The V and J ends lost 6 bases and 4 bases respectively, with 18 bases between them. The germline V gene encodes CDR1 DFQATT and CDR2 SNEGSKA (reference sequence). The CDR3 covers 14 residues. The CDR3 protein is CSAATQGMGTEAFF. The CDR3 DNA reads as TGCAGTGCCGCAACGCAGGGGATGGGCACTGAAGCTTTCTTT.

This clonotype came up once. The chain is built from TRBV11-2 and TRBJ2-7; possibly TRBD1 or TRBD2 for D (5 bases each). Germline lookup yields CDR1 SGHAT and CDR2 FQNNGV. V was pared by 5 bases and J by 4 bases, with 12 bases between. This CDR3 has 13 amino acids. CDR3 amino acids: CASSRERGYEQYF. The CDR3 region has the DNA TGTGCCAGCAGCAGGGAGAGGGGTTACGAGCAGTACTTC.

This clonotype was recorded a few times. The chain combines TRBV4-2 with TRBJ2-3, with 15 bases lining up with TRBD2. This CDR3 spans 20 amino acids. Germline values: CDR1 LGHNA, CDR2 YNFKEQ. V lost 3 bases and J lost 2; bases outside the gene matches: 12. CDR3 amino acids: CASSQDTGTSGRILTDTQYF. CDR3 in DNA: TGTGCCAGCAGCCAGGATACCGGGACTAGCGGGAGGATCCTCACAGATACGCAGTATTTT.

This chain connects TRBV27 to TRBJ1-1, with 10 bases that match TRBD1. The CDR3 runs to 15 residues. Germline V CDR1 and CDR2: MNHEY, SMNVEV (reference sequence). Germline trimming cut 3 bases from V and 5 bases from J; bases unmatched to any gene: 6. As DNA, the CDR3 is TGTGCCAGCAGTTTGGGGAGGACAGGGGGGACTGAAGCTTTCTTT. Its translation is CASSLGRTGGTEAFF.

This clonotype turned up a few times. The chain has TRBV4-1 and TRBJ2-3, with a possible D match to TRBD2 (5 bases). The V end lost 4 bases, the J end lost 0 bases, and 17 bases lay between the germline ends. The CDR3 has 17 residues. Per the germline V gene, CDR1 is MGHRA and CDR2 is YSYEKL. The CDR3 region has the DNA TGCGCCAGCAGCCGCTACGGGAATCCAGCTAGCACAGATACGCAGTATTTT. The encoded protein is CASSRYGNPASTDTQYF.

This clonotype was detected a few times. The DNA for the CDR3 is TGTGCCAGCGGGGACAGGGATTCCTATGGCTACACCTTC. This gives the protein CASGDRDSYGYTF. The chain uses TRBV6-1 and TRBJ1-2, with 9 bases aligning to TRBD1. The CDR3 runs to 13 residues. V was clipped by 8 bases and J by 4 bases; unmatched bases: 5. Looked up from germline, CDR1 is MNHNS and CDR2 is SASEGT.

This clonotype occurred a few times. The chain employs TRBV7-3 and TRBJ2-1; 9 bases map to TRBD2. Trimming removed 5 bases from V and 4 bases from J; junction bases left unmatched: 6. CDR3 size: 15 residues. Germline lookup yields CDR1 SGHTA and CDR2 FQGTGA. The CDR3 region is CASSNVAGVYNEQFF. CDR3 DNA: TGTGCCAGCAGCAACGTAGCGGGGGTGTACAATGAGCAGTTCTTC.

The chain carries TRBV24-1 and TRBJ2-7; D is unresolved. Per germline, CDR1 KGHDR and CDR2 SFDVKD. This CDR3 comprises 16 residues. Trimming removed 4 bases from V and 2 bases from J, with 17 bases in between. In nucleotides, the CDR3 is TGTGCCACCAGTGACCGCCAGGTGACGGTAACCTACGAGCAGTACTTC. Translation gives CATSDRQVTVTYEQYF.

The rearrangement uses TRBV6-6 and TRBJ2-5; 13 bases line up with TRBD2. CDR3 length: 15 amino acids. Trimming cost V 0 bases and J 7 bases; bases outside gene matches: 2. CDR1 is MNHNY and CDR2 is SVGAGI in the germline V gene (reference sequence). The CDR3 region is CASSYSTSGGPTQYF. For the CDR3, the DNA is TGTGCCAGCAGTTACTCGACTAGCGGGGGGCCGACCCAGTACTTC.

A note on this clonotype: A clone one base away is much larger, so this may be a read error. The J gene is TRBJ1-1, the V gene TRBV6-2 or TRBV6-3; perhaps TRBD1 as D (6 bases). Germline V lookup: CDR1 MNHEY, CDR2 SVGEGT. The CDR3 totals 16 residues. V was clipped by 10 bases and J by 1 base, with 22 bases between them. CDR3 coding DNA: TGTGCCAACATCAGGGGCCAGGGTACGGGGAACACTGAAGCTTTCTTT. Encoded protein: CANIRGQGTGNTEAFF.

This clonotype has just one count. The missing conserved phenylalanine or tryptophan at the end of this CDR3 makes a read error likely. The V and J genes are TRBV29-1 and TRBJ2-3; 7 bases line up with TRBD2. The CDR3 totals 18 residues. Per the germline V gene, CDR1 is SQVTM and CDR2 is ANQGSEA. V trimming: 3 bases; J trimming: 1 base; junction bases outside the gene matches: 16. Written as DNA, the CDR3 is TGCAGCGTTGATTCTACATTCGGGGGGTTCCTTGGCACAGATACGCAGTATCTT. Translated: CSVDSTFGGFLGTDTQYL.

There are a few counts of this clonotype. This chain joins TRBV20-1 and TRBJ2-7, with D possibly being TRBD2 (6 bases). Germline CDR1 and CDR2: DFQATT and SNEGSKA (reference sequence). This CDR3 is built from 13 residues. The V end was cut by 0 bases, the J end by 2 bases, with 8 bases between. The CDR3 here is CSARDSGTYEQYF. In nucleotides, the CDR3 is TGCAGTGCTAGAGATAGCGGCACCTACGAGCAGTACTTC.

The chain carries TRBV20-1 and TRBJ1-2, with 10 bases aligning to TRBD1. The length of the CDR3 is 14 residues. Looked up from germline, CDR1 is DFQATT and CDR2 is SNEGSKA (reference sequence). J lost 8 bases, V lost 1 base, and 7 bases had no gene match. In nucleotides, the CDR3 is TGCAGTGCTAGAGCTGAGACAGGGGGCTGGGGCTACACCTTC. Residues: CSARAETGGWGYTF.

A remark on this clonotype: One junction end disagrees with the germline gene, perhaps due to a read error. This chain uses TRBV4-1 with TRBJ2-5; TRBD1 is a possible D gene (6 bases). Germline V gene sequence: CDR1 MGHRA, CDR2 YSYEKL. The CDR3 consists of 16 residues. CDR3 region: CASSQTFGRGQGTQYF. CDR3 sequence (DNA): TGCGCCAGCAGCCAAACGTTCGGCAGGGGTCAAGGGACCCAGTACTTC.

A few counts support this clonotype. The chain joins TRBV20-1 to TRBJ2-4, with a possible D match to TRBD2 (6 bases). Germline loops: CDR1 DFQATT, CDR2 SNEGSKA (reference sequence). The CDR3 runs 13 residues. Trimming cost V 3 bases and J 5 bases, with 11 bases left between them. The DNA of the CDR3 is TGCAGTGCTAGTTACGGGAGCGAAAACATTCAGTACTTC. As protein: CSASYGSENIQYF.